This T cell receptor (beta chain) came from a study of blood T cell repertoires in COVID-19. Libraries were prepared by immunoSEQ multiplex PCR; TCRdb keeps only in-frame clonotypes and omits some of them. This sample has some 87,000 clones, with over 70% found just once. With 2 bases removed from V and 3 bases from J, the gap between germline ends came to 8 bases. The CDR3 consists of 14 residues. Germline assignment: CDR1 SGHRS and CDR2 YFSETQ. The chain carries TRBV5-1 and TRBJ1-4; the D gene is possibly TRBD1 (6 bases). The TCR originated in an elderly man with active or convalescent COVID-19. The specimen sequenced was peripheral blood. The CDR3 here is CASSFGQPNEKLFF. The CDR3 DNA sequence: TGCGCCAGCAGCTTCGGACAGCCTAATGAAAAACTGTTTTTT.